These 8 T cell receptor beta chains came from one sample sequenced in a study of molecular identifiers for immune sequencing clone quantification. TCRdb processed the PCR reads anew with MiXCR; each CDR3 protein has one entry. The sample contains about 640,000 distinct CDR3 sequences, about 20% of which appear only once. The sample was naive CD8+ T cells from blood, with Jurkat cell RNA spiked in. Subset of the sample: FACS-sorted CD8+CD4-CCR7+CD45RA+ naive T cells. All receptors derive from a human donor in good health. Some libraries in this study had Jurkat cell RNA spiked in.

This clonotype was found a few times. The chain combines TRBV14 with TRBJ2-1; D is tentatively TRBD1 or TRBD2 (5 bases each). Trimming took off 1 base at V and 6 bases at J, with 19 bases between the two ends. The germline V gene encodes CDR1 SGHDN and CDR2 FVKESK. The CDR3 is 17 amino acids. In DNA form, the CDR3 reads TGTGCCAGCAGCCAAGCTTTCGGGACGTCGCTTTTCAATGAGCAGTTCTTC. It translates to CASSQAFGTSLFNEQFF.

This clonotype has a count of ten or more. The chain uses TRBV9 and TRBJ1-4, with D possibly being TRBD1 (6 bases). The V gene lost 4 bases and the J gene lost 7 bases, with 17 bases spanning the gap. Per germline, CDR1 SGDLS and CDR2 YYNGEE. This CDR3 has 15 residues. CDR3 nucleotide sequence: TGTGCCAGCAGCTTGTCGGGTCAGGGGATTGAAAAACTGTTTTTT. Encoded protein: CASSLSGQGIEKLFF.

The CDR3 spells CATHGTPYEQYF. The CDR3 DNA reads as TGTGCCACGCATGGGACCCCCTACGAGCAGTACTTC. This chain links TRBV6-1 with TRBJ2-7; D could derive from TRBD1 or TRBD2 (5 bases each). V lost 10 bases and J lost 2, with 12 bases in between. The germline gives CDR1 MNHNS, CDR2 SASEGT. This CDR3 has 12 residues.

Notes on this clonotype: This may come from a read error, since a much larger clone is one base off. V usage is TRBV5-1 and J usage is TRBJ1-1; D is ambiguous. The germline V gene has CDR1 SGHRS and CDR2 YFSETQ. CDR3 length: 13 amino acids. CDR3 DNA sequence: TGCGCCAGCAGCTTTAATGGAGGAACTGGAGCTTTCTTT. Encoded protein: CASSFNGGTGAFF. Full variable domain (rest looked up from reference TRBV5-1 and TRBJ1-1): KAGVTQTPRYLIKTRGQQVTLSCSPISGHRSVSWYQQTPGQGLQFLFEYFSETQRNKGNFPGRFSGRQFSNSRSEMNVSTLELGDSALYLCASSFNGGTGAFFGQGTRLTVV.

This clonotype was found many times. The chain uses TRBV5-1 and TRBJ2-7, with D hard to call. This CDR3 has 14 residues. The germline V and J ends were trimmed by 0 bases and 3 bases, with 10 bases remaining between them. Per germline, CDR1 SGHRS and CDR2 YFSETQ. The CDR3, as DNA: TGCGCCAGCAGCTTGGAAGGTGGGGACTACGAGCAGTACTTC. This gives the protein CASSLEGGDYEQYF.

This clonotype was seen many times. The chain joins TRBV4-3 to TRBJ2-7; D unresolved. The germline V and J ends were trimmed by 0 bases and 6 bases, with 12 bases remaining between them. The CDR3 spans 14 residues. Germline CDR1 and CDR2: LGHNA and YSLEER. In nucleotides, the CDR3 is TGCGCCAGCAGCCAAGATTTCGCAGGCTTCGAGCAGTACTTC. Translated, it gives CASSQDFAGFEQYF.

As to this clonotype: Sequence at one end of the junction differs from germline and may be a read error. This chain uses TRBV5-1 with TRBJ2-5, with 7 bases that match TRBD2. This CDR3 region has 18 residues. The germline gives CDR1 SGHRS, CDR2 YFSETQ. CDR3 loop: CASSLDPLAGGYQEAQYF. In nucleotides, the CDR3 is TGCGCCAGCAGCTTGGACCCTTTAGCCGGGGGGTACCAAGAGGCCCAGTACTTC.

This clonotype was observed at least ten times. This chain uses TRBV12-3 or TRBV12-4 with TRBJ1-1; no clear D. V was pared by 3 bases and J by 0 bases, with 11 bases between. The CDR3 has 15 amino acids. The CDR3 DNA is TGTGCCAGCAGTTTTCTTGGGTACATGAACACTGAAGCTTTCTTT. Protein product: CASSFLGYMNTEAFF.